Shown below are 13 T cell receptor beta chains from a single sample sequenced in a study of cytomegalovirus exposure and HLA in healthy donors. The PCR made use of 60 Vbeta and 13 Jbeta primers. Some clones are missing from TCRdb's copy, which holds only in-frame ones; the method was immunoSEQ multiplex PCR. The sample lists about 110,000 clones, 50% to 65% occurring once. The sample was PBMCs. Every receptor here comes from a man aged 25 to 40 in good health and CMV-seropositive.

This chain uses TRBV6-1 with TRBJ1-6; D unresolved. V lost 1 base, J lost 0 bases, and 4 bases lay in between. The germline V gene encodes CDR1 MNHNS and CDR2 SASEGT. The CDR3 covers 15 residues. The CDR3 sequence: CASSEVSSYNSPLHF. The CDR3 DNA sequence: TGTGCCAGCAGTGAAGTTAGCTCCTATAATTCACCCCTCCACTTT.

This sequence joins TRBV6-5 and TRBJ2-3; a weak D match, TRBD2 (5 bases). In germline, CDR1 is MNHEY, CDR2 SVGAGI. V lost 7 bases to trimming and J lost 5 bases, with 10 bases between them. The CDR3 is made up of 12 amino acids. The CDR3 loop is CASIGDGDTQYF. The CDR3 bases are TGTGCCAGCATCGGGGATGGAGATACGCAGTATTTT.

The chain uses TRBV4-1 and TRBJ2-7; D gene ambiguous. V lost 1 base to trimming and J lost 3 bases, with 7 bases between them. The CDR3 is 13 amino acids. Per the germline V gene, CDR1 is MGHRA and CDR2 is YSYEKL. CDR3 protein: CASSQVPGYEQYF. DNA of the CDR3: TGCGCCAGCAGCCAAGTTCCGGGCTACGAGCAGTACTTC.

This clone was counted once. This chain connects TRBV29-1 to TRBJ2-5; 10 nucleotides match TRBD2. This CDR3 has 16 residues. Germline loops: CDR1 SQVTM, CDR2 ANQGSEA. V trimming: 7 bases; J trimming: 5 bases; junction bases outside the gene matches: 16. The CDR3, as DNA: TGCAGCGCCTCCGGATCGGCTAGCGGGGGTTTGGAGACCCAGTACTTC. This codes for CSASGSASGGLETQYF.

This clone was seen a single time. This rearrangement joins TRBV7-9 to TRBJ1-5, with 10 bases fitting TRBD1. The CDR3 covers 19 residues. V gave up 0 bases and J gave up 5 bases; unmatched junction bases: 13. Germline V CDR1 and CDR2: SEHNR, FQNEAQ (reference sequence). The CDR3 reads CASSLAWDRGGRLDQPQHF. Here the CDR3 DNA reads TGTGCCAGCAGCTTAGCTTGGGACAGGGGAGGTAGGTTGGATCAGCCCCAGCATTTT.

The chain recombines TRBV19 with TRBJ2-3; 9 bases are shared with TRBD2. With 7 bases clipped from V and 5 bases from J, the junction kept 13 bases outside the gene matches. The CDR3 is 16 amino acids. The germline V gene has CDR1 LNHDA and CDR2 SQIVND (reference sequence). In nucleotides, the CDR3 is TGTGCCAGTAATATGAGAACGAGCGGGGGGATAGATACGCAGTATTTT. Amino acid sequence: CASNMRTSGGIDTQYF.

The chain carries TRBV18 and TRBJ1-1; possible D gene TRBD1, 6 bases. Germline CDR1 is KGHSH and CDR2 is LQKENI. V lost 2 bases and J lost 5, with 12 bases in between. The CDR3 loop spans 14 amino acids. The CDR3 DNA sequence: TGTGCCAGCTCACCATCGGCAGGGGAAACTGAAGCTTTCTTT. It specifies CASSPSAGETEAFF.

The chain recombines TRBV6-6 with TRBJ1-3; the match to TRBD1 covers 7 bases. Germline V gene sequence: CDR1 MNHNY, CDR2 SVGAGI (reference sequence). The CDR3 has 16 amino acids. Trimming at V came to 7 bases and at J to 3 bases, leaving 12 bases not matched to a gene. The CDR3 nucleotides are TGTGCCAGCACCAGCTCAAGACAGGGAGGTGGAAACACCATATATTTT. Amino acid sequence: CASTSSRQGGGNTIYF.

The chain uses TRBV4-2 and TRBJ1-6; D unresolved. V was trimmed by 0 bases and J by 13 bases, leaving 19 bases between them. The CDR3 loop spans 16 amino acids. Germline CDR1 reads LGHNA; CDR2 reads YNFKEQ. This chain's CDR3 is CASSQDKTAFEEPLHF. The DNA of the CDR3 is TGTGCCAGCAGCCAAGATAAAACCGCCTTTGAAGAGCCCCTCCACTTT.

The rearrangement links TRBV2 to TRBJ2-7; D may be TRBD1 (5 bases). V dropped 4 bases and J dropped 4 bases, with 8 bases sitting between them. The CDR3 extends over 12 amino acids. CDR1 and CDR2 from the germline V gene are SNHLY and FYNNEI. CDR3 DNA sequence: TGTGCCAGCAGTGGACAGTTGTACGAGCAGTACTTC. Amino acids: CASSGQLYEQYF.

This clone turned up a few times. CDR3 nucleotides: TGTGCCAGCAGCCAAGGGCTAGGGACAGGAGGGGGCTACACCTTC. Translation gives CASSQGLGTGGGYTF. The V gene is TRBV4-2, the J gene TRBJ1-2; 8 positions agree with TRBD1. The CDR3 totals 15 residues. Germline CDR1 is LGHNA and CDR2 is YNFKEQ. The V segment lost 1 base and the J segment 8 bases; nucleotides outside the gene matches: 9.

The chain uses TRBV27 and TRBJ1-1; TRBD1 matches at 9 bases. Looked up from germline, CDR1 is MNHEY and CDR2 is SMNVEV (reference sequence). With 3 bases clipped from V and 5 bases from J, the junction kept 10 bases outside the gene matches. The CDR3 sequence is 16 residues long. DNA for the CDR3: TGTGCCAGCAGTTTTGAGCGACAGGGGGTAGGGACTGAAGCTTTCTTT. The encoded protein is CASSFERQGVGTEAFF.

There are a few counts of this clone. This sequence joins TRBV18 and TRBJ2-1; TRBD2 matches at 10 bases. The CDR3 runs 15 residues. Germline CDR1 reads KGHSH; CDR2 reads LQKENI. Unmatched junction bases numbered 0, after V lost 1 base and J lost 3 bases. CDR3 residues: CASSPLAGGYNEQFF. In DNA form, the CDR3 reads TGTGCCAGCTCACCACTAGCGGGGGGCTACAATGAGCAGTTCTTC.